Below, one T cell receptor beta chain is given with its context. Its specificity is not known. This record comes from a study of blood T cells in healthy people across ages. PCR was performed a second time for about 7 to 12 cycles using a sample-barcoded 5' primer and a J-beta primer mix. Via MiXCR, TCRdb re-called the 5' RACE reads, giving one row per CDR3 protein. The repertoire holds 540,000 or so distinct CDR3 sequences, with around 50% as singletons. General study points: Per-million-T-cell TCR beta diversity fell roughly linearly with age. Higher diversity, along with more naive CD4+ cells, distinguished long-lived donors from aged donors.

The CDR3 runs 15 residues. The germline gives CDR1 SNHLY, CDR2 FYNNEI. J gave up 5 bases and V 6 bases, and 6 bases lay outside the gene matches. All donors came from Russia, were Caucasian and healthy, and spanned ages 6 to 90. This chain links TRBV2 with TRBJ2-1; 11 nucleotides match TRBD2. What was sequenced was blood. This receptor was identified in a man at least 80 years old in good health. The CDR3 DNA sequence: TGTGCCAGCAGCGTTAGCGGGGGGGCGAACAATGAGCAGTTCTTC. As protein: CASSVSGGANNEQFF. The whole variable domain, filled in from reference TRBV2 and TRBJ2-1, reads EPEVTQTPSHQVTQMGQEVILRCVPISNHLYFYWYRQILGQKVEFLVSFYNNEISEKSEIFDDQFSVERPDGSNFTLKIRSTKLEDSAMYFCASSVSGGANNEQFFGPGTRLTVL.